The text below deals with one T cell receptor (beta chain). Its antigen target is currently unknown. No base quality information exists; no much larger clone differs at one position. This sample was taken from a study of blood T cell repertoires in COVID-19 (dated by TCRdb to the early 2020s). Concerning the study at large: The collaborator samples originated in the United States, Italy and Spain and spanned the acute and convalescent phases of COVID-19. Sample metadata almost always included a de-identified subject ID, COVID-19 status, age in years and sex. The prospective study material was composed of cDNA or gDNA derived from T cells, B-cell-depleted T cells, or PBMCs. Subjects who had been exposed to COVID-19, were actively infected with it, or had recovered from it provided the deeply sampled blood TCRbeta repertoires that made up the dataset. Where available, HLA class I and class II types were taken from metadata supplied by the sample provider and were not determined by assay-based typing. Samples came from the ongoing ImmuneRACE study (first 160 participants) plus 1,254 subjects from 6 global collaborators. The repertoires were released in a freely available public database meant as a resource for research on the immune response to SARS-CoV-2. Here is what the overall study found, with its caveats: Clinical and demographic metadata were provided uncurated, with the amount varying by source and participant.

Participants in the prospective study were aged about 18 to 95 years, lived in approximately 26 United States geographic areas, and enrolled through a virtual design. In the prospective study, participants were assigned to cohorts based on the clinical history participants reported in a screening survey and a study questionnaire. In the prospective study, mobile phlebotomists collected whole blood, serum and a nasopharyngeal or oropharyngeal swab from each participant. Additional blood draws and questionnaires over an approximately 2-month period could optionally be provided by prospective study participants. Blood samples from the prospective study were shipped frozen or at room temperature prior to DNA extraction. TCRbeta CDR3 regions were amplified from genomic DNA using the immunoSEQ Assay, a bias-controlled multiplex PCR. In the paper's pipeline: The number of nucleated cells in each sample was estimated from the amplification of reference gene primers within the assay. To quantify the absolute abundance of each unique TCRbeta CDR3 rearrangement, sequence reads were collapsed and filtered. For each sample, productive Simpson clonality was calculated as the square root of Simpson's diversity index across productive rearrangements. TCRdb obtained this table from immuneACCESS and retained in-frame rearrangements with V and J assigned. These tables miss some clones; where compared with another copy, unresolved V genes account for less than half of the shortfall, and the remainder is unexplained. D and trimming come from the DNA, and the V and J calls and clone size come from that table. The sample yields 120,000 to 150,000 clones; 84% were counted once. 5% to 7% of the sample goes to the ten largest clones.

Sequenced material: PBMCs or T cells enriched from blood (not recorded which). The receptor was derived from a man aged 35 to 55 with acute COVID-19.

The DNA sequence is given as TGTGCCAGCAGCCCTAGCGGGATGGGCGAGCAGTACTTC. Its translation is CASSPSGMGEQYF. Rearrangement joined TRBV3-1 (or the pseudogene TRBV3-2) to TRBJ2-7; 9 bases in the middle match TRBD2. Spanning cysteine to phenylalanine, the CDR3 consists of 13 amino acids. The only DNA kept is the CDR3, 39 bases in frame from the first base. The germline V end is reduced by 4 bases and the J end by 6 bases; junction bases left unmatched: 4. CDR1 and CDR2 are drawn from the germline V gene (reference sequence): LGHDT, YNNKEL.